The clone carrying this T cell receptor beta chain is deemed medium-sized. The data were obtained in a study of blood T cell repertoires in COVID-19. Study summary: COVID-19 samples from acute and convalescent phases originated in the United States, Italy and Spain. Sample material is recorded as cDNA or gDNA derived from T cells, B-cell-depleted T cells, or PBMCs.

As originally analysed: The assay estimated nucleated cells by amplifying reference gene primers. The assay was immunoSEQ multiplex PCR, and TCRdb's table has in-frame clones only and misses some. V, J and clone size reflect that table, while D and trimming were determined from the DNA. The sample records roughly 55,000 clones, 78% being singletons. There are 14 residues in the CDR3. The germline gives CDR1 MNHNS, CDR2 SASEGT. Trimming removed 3 bases from V and 1 base from J, with 9 bases in between. The sequenced sample was peripheral blood. This chain uses TRBV6-1 with TRBJ1-1; D gene ambiguous. The sequence derives from a man older than 75 with acute or convalescent COVID-19. The chain's CDR3 is CASSEREGNTEAFF. The CDR3 region has the DNA TGTGCCAGCAGTGAGAGGGAGGGGAACACTGAAGCTTTCTTT.